What follows are 23 T cell receptor beta chains derived from one specimen sequenced in a study of T-cell reconstitution after alpha-beta-depleted transplantation in children. Library preparation (for TCRbeta) was performed with unique molecular identifiers. TCRdb re-analysed the PCR reads in MiXCR, keeping a single row per CDR3 protein. The data hold 350,000 to 400,000 distinct CDR3 sequences, with 10% to 15% observed a single time. The sample consisted of PBMCs, taken from the stem cell graft. The receptors come from a human donor who donated a stem cell graft to a child with Fanconi anemia.

The rearrangement uses TRBV20-1 and TRBJ2-4; 10 nucleotides line up with TRBD1. With 6 bases clipped from V and 6 bases from J, the junction kept 11 bases outside the gene matches. Germline V CDR1 and CDR2: DFQATT, SNEGSKA (reference sequence). This CDR3 contains 15 residues. The CDR3 region has the DNA TGCAGTGCGGGGACCGGGACAGGGGATGGAAACATTCAGTACTTC. Residues: CSAGTGTGDGNIQYF.

Only a few counts were recorded for this clonotype. The rearrangement links TRBV6-5 to TRBJ1-6, with a tentative D call TRBD1 (5 bases). Trimming took off 0 bases at V and 9 bases at J, with 21 bases between the two ends. This CDR3 has 18 amino acids. In germline, CDR1 is MNHEY, CDR2 SVGAGI. CDR3 region: CASSYSILLGRDVSPLHF. CDR3 DNA: TGTGCCAGCAGTTACTCGATTCTGTTAGGCAGGGATGTTTCACCCCTCCACTTT.

The genes are TRBV6-5 and TRBJ1-1, with D perhaps TRBD1 (5 bases). CDR1 MNHEY and CDR2 SVGAGI come from the germline V gene. The CDR3 covers 11 residues. The germline V and J ends were trimmed by 8 bases and 5 bases, with 9 bases remaining between them. The CDR3 reads CASFEGTEAFF. Written as DNA, the CDR3 is TGTGCCAGCTTCGAGGGGACTGAAGCTTTCTTT.

The J gene is TRBJ1-5, the V gene TRBV15; D is undetermined. The germline gives CDR1 LNHNV, CDR2 YYDKDF (reference sequence). The ends were cut back, 0 bases at V and 2 bases at J, with 8 bases in the middle. The CDR3 runs 15 residues. The CDR3 region has the DNA TGTGCCACCAGCAGAGATCTAAGTGGCAATCAGCCCCAGCATTTT. Its protein is CATSRDLSGNQPQHF.

The J gene is TRBJ1-5, the V gene TRBV19; D gene unclear. Germline assignment: CDR1 LNHDA and CDR2 SQIVND (reference sequence). The CDR3 runs 15 residues. The V gene lost 2 bases and the J gene lost 1 base, with 9 bases spanning the gap. The CDR3 spells CASSILALSNQPQHF. CDR3 nucleotide sequence: TGTGCCAGTAGTATACTGGCACTAAGCAATCAGCCCCAGCATTTT. Supplemented by reference TRBV19 and TRBJ1-5, the full variable domain reads DGGITQSPKYLFRKEGQNVTLSCEQNLNHDAMYWYRQDPGQGLRLIYYSQIVNDFQKGDIAEGYSVSREKKESFPLTVTSAQKNPTAFYLCASSILALSNQPQHFGDGTRLSIL.

V gene TRBV2 combines with J gene TRBJ1-2; D remains unclear. Germline values: CDR1 SNHLY, CDR2 FYNNEI. V lost 2 bases and J 5 bases, leaving 9 bases between the germline ends. The CDR3 extends over 13 amino acids. This chain's CDR3 is CASSEPQPYGYTF. The CDR3 DNA follows: TGTGCCAGCAGTGAACCACAGCCTTATGGCTACACCTTC.

This clonotype was observed a few times. The V call is TRBV15, the J call TRBJ1-5; no reliable D call. Trimming pared 0 bases from V and 3 bases from J, leaving 6 bases between. The CDR3 consists of 14 residues. CDR1 and CDR2 (germline): LNHNV, YYDKDF (reference sequence). The CDR3 region is CATSRDTVNQPQHF. The CDR3 DNA reads as TGTGCCACCAGCAGAGACACAGTCAATCAGCCCCAGCATTTT.

This clonotype was counted a few times. The rearrangement uses TRBV4-2 and TRBJ1-6; D remains unclear. V lost 3 bases to trimming and J lost 9 bases, with 15 bases between them. Germline loops: CDR1 LGHNA, CDR2 YNFKEQ. CDR3 size: 15 residues. The CDR3 sequence is CASSQFESGGSPLHF. The CDR3 DNA reads TGTGCCAGCAGCCAGTTCGAGAGTGGAGGTTCACCCCTCCACTTT.

In its sample, this clonotype was seen a few times. The chain carries TRBV5-1 and TRBJ2-3; D uncertain. This CDR3 has 12 residues. V lost 4 bases, J lost 2 bases, and 5 bases lay in between. The germline CDR1 and CDR2 sequences are SGHRS and YFSETQ. The CDR3 nucleotides read TGCGCCAGCAGCGAAAACACAGATACGCAGTATTTT. Translating gives CASSENTDTQYF.

This clonotype occurred a few times. In DNA form, the CDR3 reads TGTGCCAGCAGTTCCCCTGGAGAAGCCTACGAGCAGTACGTC. Residues: CASSSPGEAYEQYV. V is TRBV28 and J is TRBJ2-7, with D unresolved. The CDR3 runs 14 residues. The germline V gene has CDR1 MDHEN and CDR2 SYDVKM. V gave up 4 bases and J gave up 2 bases, with 12 bases separating them.

This clonotype was picked up a small number of times. The chain joins TRBV3-1 to TRBJ1-1, with D tentatively TRBD1 (6 bases). Germline CDR1 and CDR2: LGHDT and YNNKEL (reference sequence). V lost 5 bases and J lost 11, with 24 bases in between. CDR3 length: 15 residues. The CDR3 DNA follows: TGTGCCAGCAGCACCCGACGACAGGCGAGAGGGGAGGCTTTCTTT. Amino acids: CASSTRRQARGEAFF.

The V gene is TRBV29-1, the J gene TRBJ1-2; D is perhaps TRBD1 (6 bases). V was shortened by 1 base and J by 3 bases, with 9 bases between the two germline ends. Germline CDR1 and CDR2: SQVTM and ANQGSEA. This CDR3 is 13 amino acids long. CDR3 region: CSVEAGADYGYTF. CDR3 sequence (DNA): TGCAGCGTTGAAGCAGGGGCGGACTATGGCTACACCTTC. The whole variable domain, filled in from reference TRBV29-1 and TRBJ1-2, reads SAVISQKPSRDICQRGTSLTIQCQVDSQVTMMFWYRQQPGQSLTLIATANQGSEATYESGFVIDKFPISRPNLTFSTLTVSNMSPEDSSIYLCSVEAGADYGYTFGSGTRLTVV.

This clonotype was seen many times. This chain uses TRBV7-2 with TRBJ2-5, with TRBD1 identical over 7 bases. Germline loops: CDR1 SGHTA, CDR2 FQGNSA. The ends lost 5 bases at V and 3 bases at J; junction bases unmatched: 9. CDR3 length equals 15 residues. This CDR3 is CASSLNRGREETQYF. CDR3 bases: TGTGCCAGCAGCCTAAACAGGGGAAGGGAAGAGACCCAGTACTTC. Full variable domain (missing parts from reference TRBV7-2 and TRBJ2-5): GAGVSQSPSNKVTEKGKDVELRCDPISGHTALYWYRQSLGQGLEFLIYFQGNSAPDKSGLPSDRFSAERTGGSVSTLTIQRTQQEDSAVYLCASSLNRGREETQYFGPGTRLLVL.

In this sample, this clonotype turned up many times. V gene TRBV5-5 combines with J gene TRBJ2-1; possible D gene TRBD1, 5 bases. V was clipped by 7 bases and J by 3 bases, with 20 bases between them. Germline lookup yields CDR1 SGHKS and CDR2 YYEKEE (reference sequence). The CDR3 sequence is 16 residues long. The CDR3 region is CASGADLGRSYNEQFF. In DNA, the CDR3 is TGTGCCAGCGGGGCGGATTTGGGCAGAAGCTACAATGAGCAGTTCTTC. The whole variable domain, remainder taken from reference TRBV5-5 and TRBJ2-1, is DAGVTQSPTHLIKTRGQQVTLRCSPISGHKSVSWYQQVLGQGPQFIFQYYEKEERGRGNFPDRFSARQFPNYSSELNVNALLLGDSALYLCASGADLGRSYNEQFFGPGTRLTVL.

This clonotype was seen a few times. The chain is built from TRBV6-1 and TRBJ1-5; D possibly corresponds to TRBD1 (6 bases). In germline, CDR1 is MNHNS, CDR2 SASEGT. The CDR3 is made up of 14 amino acids. Trimming shortened V by 7 bases and J by 4 bases, and 14 bases separated the two germline ends. CDR3 amino acids: CASTRGGGNQPQHF. The CDR3, as DNA: TGTGCCAGCACCCGGGGGGGCGGAAATCAGCCCCAGCATTTT.

This clonotype has more than one count but fewer than ten. The J gene is TRBJ2-2, the V gene TRBV14; D gene uncertain. V lost 6 bases and J 0 bases, leaving 5 bases between the germline ends. The germline V gene encodes CDR1 SGHDN and CDR2 FVKESK. The CDR3 is 13 residues long. The DNA for the CDR3 is TGTGCCAGCAGGAACGCGAACACCGGGGAGCTGTTTTTT. It codes for CASRNANTGELFF.

This clonotype was observed a few times. This chain links TRBV6-6 with TRBJ1-5; D is perhaps TRBD1 (5 bases). The V end was cut by 6 bases, the J end by 1 base, with 19 bases between. The CDR3 has 17 amino acids. Germline V gene sequence: CDR1 MNHNY, CDR2 SVGAGI (reference sequence). CDR3 protein: CASSPGTALGSNQPQHF. In nucleotides, the CDR3 is TGTGCCAGCAGCCCCGGGACGGCTCTGGGGAGCAATCAGCCCCAGCATTTT.

This clonotype was picked up many times. This chain uses TRBV10-3 with TRBJ1-2; D perhaps matches TRBD1 (6 bases). V lost 7 bases and J lost 0, with 12 bases in between. Looked up from germline, CDR1 is ENHRY and CDR2 is SYGVKD. The CDR3 length is 14 residues. The CDR3 DNA reads as TGTGCCATCACCAAGGACAGAACTAACTATGGCTACACCTTC. Amino acids: CAITKDRTNYGYTF.

This clonotype was recorded a few times. The chain joins TRBV7-8 to TRBJ2-1; 8 positions agree with TRBD1. Looked up from germline, CDR1 is SGHVS and CDR2 is FQNEAQ. The trim removed 0 bases at V and 5 bases at J, leaving 3 bases unmatched. The CDR3 sequence is 15 residues long. The CDR3 reads CASSLARGPHNEQFF. Here the CDR3 DNA reads TGTGCCAGCAGCTTAGCCAGGGGGCCTCACAATGAGCAGTTCTTC.

This clonotype was detected only a few times. The rearrangement uses TRBV7-2 and TRBJ2-2; TRBD2 matches at 11 bases. Germline values: CDR1 SGHTA, CDR2 FQGNSA. Germline trimming cut 3 bases from V and 6 bases from J; bases unmatched to any gene: 6. CDR3 size: 16 residues. The CDR3 DNA reads as TGTGCCAGCAGCTTTAGCGGGGGGGCCCGAGCCGGGGAGCTGTTTTTT. This sequence encodes CASSFSGGARAGELFF.

This clonotype showed up just a few times. V and J are TRBV12-3 or TRBV12-4 and TRBJ1-2; a possible D gene is TRBD1 (5 bases). The ends were cut back, 5 bases at V and 2 bases at J, with 9 bases in the middle. The CDR3 length is 13 residues. The CDR3 DNA reads TGTGCCAGCAGTCCAAACAGGAACTATGGCTACACCTTC. It specifies CASSPNRNYGYTF.

The chain is built from TRBV29-1 and TRBJ1-3; no firm D call. V was trimmed by 7 bases and J by 4 bases, leaving 8 bases between them. Germline V lookup: CDR1 SQVTM, CDR2 ANQGSEA. The CDR3 length is 11 residues. The CDR3 DNA is TGCAGCGCCCGGCAGGGAAACACCATATATTTT. Encoded protein: CSARQGNTIYF.

This clonotype occurred a few times. The CDR3 here is CASSQEALAGTQYF. The DNA for the CDR3 is TGCGCCAGCAGCCAAGAAGCACTAGCGGGGACCCAGTACTTC. The chain recombines TRBV4-3 with TRBJ2-5; 9 bases map to TRBD2. Trimming cost V 0 bases and J 7 bases; bases outside gene matches: 3. This CDR3 spans 14 amino acids. Germline V gives CDR1 LGHNA, CDR2 YSLEER.